This T cell receptor beta chain was sequenced during a study of cytomegalovirus exposure and HLA in healthy donors. This CDR3 is built from 17 residues. Trimming took off 2 bases at V and 0 bases at J, with 16 bases between the two ends. Germline assignment: CDR1 MNHEY and CDR2 SMNVEV (reference sequence). Amplification used 60 Vbeta primers and 13 Jbeta primers. Profiled with immunoSEQ multiplex PCR; TCRdb holds only in-frame clones, not every one. Found here are approximately 120,000 clones, 65% to 80% of them singletons; the top ten hold approximately 10%. This clone showed up just a few times. The antigen is undetermined. Study-wide results and caveats: There were reportedly fewer N-insertions in an Asian-associated ancestry cluster than the approximately 670-donor mean, in a later analysis. An assumption of roughly uniform sequencing depth across donors underlay the presence/absence analyses.

The receptor was isolated from a man in his forties or fifties in good health and CMV-seropositive. Sample: PBMCs. This sequence joins TRBV27 and TRBJ1-1; D may be TRBD1 (6 bases). CDR3 residues: CASSLSWRQDLNTEAFF. The CDR3 coding sequence is TGTGCCAGCAGTTTAAGTTGGAGACAGGATTTGAACACTGAAGCTTTCTTT.